The 26 T cell receptor beta chains in this list originate from one sample, sequenced in a study of blood T cell repertoires in COVID-19. Generated by immunoSEQ multiplex PCR, the TCRdb table keeps only in-frame clones and is missing some. Found here are roughly 90,000 clones, 75% to 90% of them singletons; the top ten hold about a sixth. Sequenced material: peripheral blood. The receptors originated from a woman older than 75 with active or convalescent COVID-19.

This chain joins TRBV7-2 and TRBJ2-7; TRBD1 is a possible D gene (5 bases). The germline gives CDR1 SGHTA, CDR2 FQGNSA. CDR3 size: 15 residues. With 5 bases removed from V and 4 bases from J, the gap between germline ends came to 18 bases. The CDR3 loop is CASSPTGLGSYEQYF. The DNA for the CDR3 is TGTGCCAGCAGCCCAACAGGTCTGGGTAGTTACGAGCAGTACTTC.

This sequence joins TRBV7-8 and TRBJ1-5, with D unclear. The CDR3 is made up of 17 amino acids. Trimming took 0 bases from V and 0 from J, leaving 12 bases between them. Germline assignment: CDR1 SGHVS and CDR2 FQNEAQ. The CDR3 sequence is CASSLASPLSSNQPQHF. Here the CDR3 DNA reads TGTGCCAGCAGCTTAGCGTCCCCTCTAAGTAGCAATCAGCCCCAGCATTTT.

In the case of this clone: One end of the junction does not line up with germline, which may come from a read error. V and J are TRBV11-2 and TRBJ1-4; D may be TRBD1 (5 bases). CDR1 is SGHAT and CDR2 is FQNNGV in the germline V gene. This CDR3 region has 15 residues. The CDR3 sequence is CASSRPAQGDEKLFF. CDR3 sequence (DNA): TGTGCCAGCAGCAGACCCGCACAAGGGGATGAGAAACTGTTTTTT.

Concerning this clone: The identical CDR3 is also encoded by other nucleotide sequences in the sample. V and J are TRBV24-1 and TRBJ1-2; tentatively, D is TRBD1 (5 bases). CDR1 and CDR2 (germline): KGHDR, SFDVKD. Trimming removed 1 base from V and 8 bases from J, with 10 bases in between. There are 13 residues in the CDR3. This CDR3 is CATSDLRGGGYTF. In nucleotides, the CDR3 is TGTGCCACCAGTGATTTACGGGGGGGAGGCTACACCTTC.

The genes are TRBV6-5 and TRBJ2-3; the match to TRBD1 covers 7 bases. The germline gives CDR1 MNHEY, CDR2 SVGAGI. This CDR3 is built from 15 residues. Trimming cost V 2 bases and J 4 bases; bases outside gene matches: 6. The CDR3 protein is CASSYQTGTADTQYF. CDR3 DNA sequence: TGTGCCAGCAGTTACCAGACAGGGACCGCAGATACGCAGTATTTT.

This clone occurred once. The V call is TRBV7-8, the J call TRBJ2-5, with 9 bases lining up with TRBD1. The CDR3 extends over 15 amino acids. After removal of 5 bases from V and 4 bases from J, the junction contained 8 bases not matched to a gene. Germline V gene lookup returns CDR1 SGHVS and CDR2 FQNEAQ. The CDR3 reads CASSPWDRAAETQYF. The DNA of the CDR3 is TGTGCCAGCAGCCCGTGGGACAGGGCAGCAGAGACCCAGTACTTC.

This chain uses TRBV6-6 with TRBJ1-2; 10 nucleotides line up with TRBD1. This CDR3 region has 16 residues. CDR1 and CDR2 (germline): MNHNY, SVGAGI (reference sequence). V dropped 0 bases and J dropped 7; count of bases not matched to a gene: 8. The CDR3 protein is CASSYSGTGDGSGYTF. CDR3 nucleotide sequence: TGTGCCAGCAGTTACTCGGGGACAGGGGACGGTTCTGGCTACACCTTC.

The DNA of the CDR3 is TGTGCCAGCAGCCCTGGACAGGGGGCGCCTATTTATGGCTACACCTTC. Residues: CASSPGQGAPIYGYTF. The chain couples TRBV28 to TRBJ1-2, with 11 positions matching TRBD1. The germline V gene encodes CDR1 MDHEN and CDR2 SYDVKM. Trimming cost V 6 bases and J 5 bases; bases outside gene matches: 11. The CDR3 runs to 16 residues.

V usage is TRBV3-1 (or the pseudogene TRBV3-2) and J usage is TRBJ2-7; no clear D gene. This CDR3 comprises 13 residues. Germline V gene lookup returns CDR1 LGHDT and CDR2 YNNKEL (reference sequence). Between the trimmed V and J ends, which lost 4 bases and 9 bases, there was a span of 16 bases. The CDR3: CASSLDSLAGQYF. CDR3 bases: TGTGCCAGCAGCCTCGACTCCCTTGCTGGGCAGTACTTC.

This chain connects TRBV5-8 to TRBJ1-2; D uncertain. CDR1 is SGHTS, CDR2 YDEGEE, per germline. The CDR3 is made up of 13 amino acids. Trimming cost V 2 bases and J 4 bases, with 9 bases left between them. CDR3 DNA sequence: TGTGCCAGCAGCTTCGGGGTTTCCTATGGCTACACCTTC. This sequence encodes CASSFGVSYGYTF.

The CDR3 coding sequence is TGCAGTGCAAAAACCGGGACAGGGGCCTACGAGCAGTACTTC. Residues: CSAKTGTGAYEQYF. The chain links TRBV29-1 to TRBJ2-7; 10 nucleotides agree with TRBD1. The CDR3 covers 14 residues. The V gene's germline CDR1 is SQVTM and CDR2 ANQGSEA.

The chain links TRBV4-2 to TRBJ2-1, with TRBD1 matching over 8 bases. Germline V gene data show CDR1 as LGHNA and CDR2 as YNFKEQ. The V and J ends lost 1 base and 5 bases, in that order; junction bases with no gene match: 7. The CDR3 length is 16 residues. The CDR3 region is CASSQVPGQADNEQFF. CDR3 nucleotide sequence: TGTGCCAGCAGCCAAGTACCGGGACAGGCTGACAATGAGCAGTTCTTC.

The rearrangement links TRBV18 to TRBJ1-3; D is unclear. CDR1 is KGHSH, CDR2 LQKENI, per germline. With 3 bases removed from V and 4 bases from J, the gap between germline ends came to 10 bases. The CDR3 is 14 residues long. CDR3: CASSPSGEGNTIYF. The DNA of the CDR3 is TGTGCCAGCTCACCGTCTGGGGAGGGAAACACCATATATTTT.

The V gene is TRBV2, the J gene TRBJ1-1; the D is unclear. The CDR3 consists of 12 residues. CDR1 SNHLY and CDR2 FYNNEI come from the germline V gene. V was cut by 4 bases and J by 4 bases, with 7 bases left in between. The DNA of the CDR3 is TGTGCCAGCAGTGGACGGGGCACTGAAGCTTTCTTT. Its protein is CASSGRGTEAFF.

The chain has TRBV9 and TRBJ1-4, with D possibly being TRBD1 (6 bases). The germline V gene has CDR1 SGDLS and CDR2 YYNGEE. The CDR3 spans 16 residues. V lost 0 bases and J 5 bases, leaving 14 bases between the germline ends. CDR3 DNA sequence: TGTGCCAGCAGCGTAGCTACGGGGGGCATGAATGAAAAACTGTTTTTT. Protein sequence: CASSVATGGMNEKLFF. Based on the CDR3 plus reference TRBV9 and TRBJ1-4, the full variable domain is DSGVTQTPKHLITATGQRVTLRCSPRSGDLSVYWYQQSLDQGLQFLIQYYNGEERAKGNILERFSAQQFPDLHSELNLSSLELGDSALYFCASSVATGGMNEKLFFGSGTQLSVL.

The CDR3 sequence is CASSLSRDSEAFF. The CDR3 nucleotides are TGTGCCAGCAGTTTATCCCGGGACAGCGAAGCTTTCTTT. This chain uses TRBV28 with TRBJ1-1, with TRBD1 matching 7 bases. V lost 1 base, J lost 8 bases, and 4 bases stayed unmatched. This CDR3 comprises 13 residues. Germline CDR1 reads MDHEN; CDR2 reads SYDVKM.

This sequence joins TRBV5-1 and TRBJ2-7; TRBD1 is a possible D gene (5 bases). Germline CDR1 is SGHRS and CDR2 is YFSETQ. V lost 3 bases, J lost 4 bases, and 8 bases lay in between. The CDR3 has 12 amino acids. The CDR3 reads CASSWNRYEQYF. DNA of the CDR3: TGCGCCAGCAGCTGGAACAGGTACGAGCAGTACTTC. Combining the CDR3 with reference TRBV5-1 and TRBJ2-7 gives the whole variable domain KAGVTQTPRYLIKTRGQQVTLSCSPISGHRSVSWYQQTPGQGLQFLFEYFSETQRNKGNFPGRFSGRQFSNSRSEMNVSTLELGDSALYLCASSWNRYEQYFGPGTRLTVT.

The chain links TRBV5-6 to TRBJ1-1, with 7 bases lining up with TRBD1. The junction had 10 bases not matched to a gene; V was cut back by 0 bases and J by 5 bases. CDR1 is SGHDT, CDR2 YYEEEE, per germline. There are 16 residues in the CDR3. CDR3 residues: CASSLGGQTGSTEAFF. The CDR3 coding sequence is TGTGCCAGCAGCTTGGGCGGCCAGACAGGGTCGACTGAAGCTTTCTTT.

The rearrangement links TRBV29-1 to TRBJ2-3, with 9 bases fitting TRBD1. Germline CDR1 and CDR2: SQVTM and ANQGSEA. V shed 7 bases, J shed 0 bases, and the junction held 5 bases outside the gene matches. The CDR3 is 14 residues long. The CDR3 sequence: CSGTDRGSTDTQYF. CDR3 coding DNA: TGCAGCGGGACGGACAGGGGCAGCACAGATACGCAGTATTTT.

A few counts support this clone. The genes are TRBV2 and TRBJ2-7, with 12 bases identical to TRBD2. This CDR3 contains 15 residues. The J segment lost 7 bases and the V segment lost 4 bases, leaving 8 bases of the junction unmatched. Per germline, CDR1 SNHLY and CDR2 FYNNEI. The CDR3 DNA reads TGTGCCAGCAGTGTCCTAGCGGGGGGGCCGAAGGAGCAGTACTTC. Translating it yields CASSVLAGGPKEQYF.

The chain couples TRBV1 to TRBJ1-1; the table calls TRBD1, which could not be checked here. TRBV1 is noted as a pseudogene. The CDR3 length is 17 residues. CDR3 DNA: TGCACCAGCAGCCAAAGCCCGGGACAGGGCCTGAACACTGAAGCTTTCTTT. This translates into CTSSQSPGQGLNTEAFF.

The chain joins TRBV5-1 to TRBJ2-3; 9 nucleotides match TRBD2. Germline assignment: CDR1 SGHRS and CDR2 YFSETQ. Unmatched junction bases numbered 4, after V lost 0 bases and J lost 5 bases. The CDR3 contains 15 residues. The chain's CDR3 is CASSLGGRAEDTQYF. The CDR3, as DNA: TGCGCCAGCAGCTTGGGCGGGAGGGCCGAAGATACGCAGTATTTT.

The chain has TRBV5-1 and TRBJ2-7; 9 positions agree with TRBD1. Germline loops: CDR1 SGHRS, CDR2 YFSETQ. V shed 3 bases, J shed 5 bases, and the junction held 6 bases outside the gene matches. This CDR3 region has 14 residues. The CDR3 sequence is CASSSVQGANEQYF. The CDR3 DNA follows: TGCGCCAGCAGCTCAGTACAGGGGGCAAACGAGCAGTACTTC.

The V and J genes are TRBV6-6 and TRBJ2-7; TRBD1 matches at 7 bases. The CDR3 is 14 residues long. The germline gives CDR1 MNHNY, CDR2 SVGAGI (reference sequence). With 5 bases clipped from V and 1 base from J, the junction kept 5 bases outside the gene matches. This CDR3 is CASSRPGQSYEQYF. Written as DNA, the CDR3 is TGTGCCAGCAGTCGCCCGGGACAGTCCTACGAGCAGTACTTC.

The CDR3 bases are TGTGCCAGCTCACCAATAGGACAGGGGGCGGCCGAGCAGTACTTC. It encodes CASSPIGQGAAEQYF. The V call is TRBV18, the J call TRBJ2-7, with TRBD1 matching over 11 bases. The CDR3 is 15 amino acids. Germline values: CDR1 KGHSH, CDR2 LQKENI. V trimming: 2 bases; J trimming: 6 bases; junction bases outside the gene matches: 6.

The rearrangement joins TRBV2 to TRBJ1-6; 8 bases are a match to TRBD1. V shed 2 bases and J 11 bases; nucleotides not matched to a gene: 2. The length of the CDR3 is 13 residues. The germline V gene encodes CDR1 SNHLY and CDR2 FYNNEI. CDR3 sequence (DNA): TGTGCCAGCAGTGAACAGGGGGCTCCACCCCTCCACTTT. Translating gives CASSEQGAPPLHF.